A single sample is the source of the 6 T cell receptor beta chains below, sequenced in a study of blood T cell repertoires in COVID-19. Using immunoSEQ multiplex PCR, the repertoire was profiled, and TCRdb retains in-frame clones only, with some absent. The sample shows 95,000 to 150,000 clones, approximately 74% of them seen only once. The sequenced sample consisted of peripheral blood. The origin of the receptors is a man at least 80 years old with COVID-19, enrolled during active disease.

The genes are TRBV10-3 and TRBJ2-3; 14 bases match TRBD2. The V and J ends lost 10 bases and 6 bases, in that order; junction bases with no gene match: 9. This CDR3 contains 15 residues. Germline lookup yields CDR1 ENHRY and CDR2 SYGVKD. CDR3 protein: CATTGTSGRYDTQYF. The DNA of the CDR3 is TGTGCCACTACCGGGACTAGCGGGAGATACGATACGCAGTATTTT.

The genes are TRBV7-6 and TRBJ2-7; TRBD1 agrees at 7 bases. Germline lookup yields CDR1 SGHVS and CDR2 FNYEAQ. The CDR3 is made up of 16 amino acids. With 1 base clipped from V and 0 bases from J, the junction kept 6 bases outside the gene matches. CDR3 loop: CASSLETGFNSYEQYF. In DNA, the CDR3 is TGTGCCAGCAGCTTAGAGACAGGGTTTAACTCCTACGAGCAGTACTTC.

This chain uses TRBV2 with TRBJ1-5; TRBD1 is a possible D gene (6 bases). Trimming took 5 bases from V and 6 from J, leaving 20 bases between them. The germline CDR1 and CDR2 sequences are SNHLY and FYNNEI. The CDR3 loop spans 16 amino acids. The CDR3 here is CASSYNTGEQGQPQHF. The CDR3 bases are TGTGCCAGCAGTTACAATACAGGTGAACAGGGTCAGCCCCAGCATTTT.

This chain links TRBV5-1 with TRBJ2-7; 8 bases map to TRBD2. The V gene end was trimmed by 0 bases and the J gene end by 5 bases; junction bases not matched to a gene: 1. The CDR3 has 13 amino acids. The germline V gene has CDR1 SGHRS and CDR2 YFSETQ. In DNA form, the CDR3 reads TGCGCCAGCAGCTTGGCGGGAGGGGACGAGCAGTACTTC. This gives the protein CASSLAGGDEQYF.

The chain has TRBV5-1 and TRBJ2-7, with 11 bases fitting TRBD2. CDR3 length equals 20 residues. In germline, CDR1 is SGHRS, CDR2 YFSETQ. Germline trimming cut 3 bases from V and 2 bases from J; bases unmatched to any gene: 19. The CDR3 bases are TGCGCCAGCAGCTCCAGACCACCAACTAGCGGGAGTACCTACACCTACGAGCAGTACTTC. This translates into CASSSRPPTSGSTYTYEQYF.

This rearrangement joins TRBV5-6 to TRBJ2-1, with 8 bases matching TRBD2. After removal of 0 bases from V and 6 bases from J, the junction contained 11 bases not matched to a gene. Germline CDR1 is SGHDT and CDR2 is YYEEEE. The CDR3 is made up of 17 amino acids. The CDR3 protein is CASSLAVAGRASNEQFF. The CDR3 DNA follows: TGTGCCAGCAGCTTGGCAGTAGCGGGACGGGCCTCCAATGAGCAGTTCTTC.